This T cell receptor beta chain emerged from a study of blood T cell repertoires in COVID-19 (dated by TCRdb to 2018 to 2021). Study-wide context: Collaborator samples came from the United States, Italy and Spain and covered acute and convalescent phases of COVID-19. The samples were drawn from the first 160 participants of the ongoing ImmuneRACE study and from 950 to 1,500 subjects provided by 6 global collaborators. The sample metadata nearly always contained a de-identified subject ID, COVID-19 status, age in years and sex. A freely available public database, intended as a resource for researchers studying the immune response to SARS-CoV-2, is where the repertoires were released. The material from the prospective study consisted of cDNA or gDNA derived from T cells, B-cell-depleted T cells, or PBMCs. Where available, HLA class I and class II types were obtained from metadata supplied by the sample provider rather than from assay-based typing. The dataset comprised deeply sampled blood TCRbeta repertoires from subjects exposed to, actively infected with, or recovered from COVID-19. Summary of the overall study and its limitations: The amount of clinical and demographic metadata varied by source and participant and was provided uncurated.

With respect to this clone: It lacks a known antigen. Base qualities were left out, and no much larger clone turns up one base away.

TCRbeta CDR3 regions were amplified from genomic DNA by means of the immunoSEQ Assay, a bias-controlled multiplex PCR. Per the source publication's procedure: Nucleated cell counts per sample were estimated from amplification of reference gene primers within the assay. Sequence reads were collapsed and filtered to measure the absolute abundance of every unique TCRbeta CDR3 rearrangement. For each sample, productive Simpson clonality was calculated as the square root of Simpson's diversity index over productive rearrangements. TCRdb carries this immuneACCESS record with in-frame sequences only. Its versions omit some clonotypes, under half of them owing to an unresolved V gene in the studies checked, with the rest unexplained. V, J and clone size derive from that table, while D and trimming were established from the DNA sequence. The sample has some 170,000 clones on record, more than 70% of them singletons. The top ten hold around 6.1% of the sample.

Participants in the prospective study were aged about 18 to 95 years, lived in about two dozen United States geographic areas, and enrolled through a virtual design. In the prospective study, participants were assigned to cohorts based on the clinical history participants reported in a screening survey and a study questionnaire. ImmuneRACE Cohort 3 recovered participants were defined by two consecutive negative NP/OP PCR tests, healthcare professional clearance, or symptom resolution. Each participant in the prospective study had whole blood, serum and a nasopharyngeal or oropharyngeal swab collected by mobile phlebotomists. Additional blood draws and questionnaires over a 2-month period could optionally be provided by prospective study participants. Blood samples from the prospective study were shipped frozen or at room temperature prior to DNA extraction. The sequenced sample was PBMCs or T cells enriched from blood (not recorded which). The sequence came from a man in his forties who had recovered from COVID-19.

The CDR3 is CASARGNTEAFF. At the DNA level, the sequence is TGTGCTAGTGCCAGAGGGAACACTGAAGCTTTCTTT. Here the chain combines TRBV12-5 and TRBJ1-1; no confident D gene assignment can be made. The germline V gene encodes CDR1 LGHNT and CDR2 FRNRAP. V lost 7 bases and J lost 1 base; the stretch between them is 7 bases long. Including cysteine and phenylalanine, the CDR3 has 12 amino acids. CDR3 DNA is the only sequence kept; it has 36 bases, read in frame from the first base. With the rest looked up from the reference TRBV12-5 and TRBJ1-1 genes rather than sequenced, the full variable domain is DARVTQTPRHKVTEMGQEVTMRCQPILGHNTVFWYRQTMMQGLELLAYFRNRAPLDDSGMPKDRFSAEMPDATLATLKIQPSEPRDSAVYFCASARGNTEAFFGQGTRLTVV.